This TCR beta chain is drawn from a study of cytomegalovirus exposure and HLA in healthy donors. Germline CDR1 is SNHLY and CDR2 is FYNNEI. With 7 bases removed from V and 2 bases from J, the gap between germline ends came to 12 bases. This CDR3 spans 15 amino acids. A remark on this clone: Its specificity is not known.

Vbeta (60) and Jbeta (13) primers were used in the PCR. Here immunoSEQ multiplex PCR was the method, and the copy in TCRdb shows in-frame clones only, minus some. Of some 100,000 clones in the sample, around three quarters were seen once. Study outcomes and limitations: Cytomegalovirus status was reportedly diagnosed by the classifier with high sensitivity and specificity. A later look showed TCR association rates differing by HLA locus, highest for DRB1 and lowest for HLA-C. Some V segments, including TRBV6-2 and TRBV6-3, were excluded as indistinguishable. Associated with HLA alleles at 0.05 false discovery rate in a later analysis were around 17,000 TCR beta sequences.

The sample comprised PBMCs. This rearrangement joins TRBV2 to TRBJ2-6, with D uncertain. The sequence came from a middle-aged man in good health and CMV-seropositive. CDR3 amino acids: CASIPLPTGANVLTF. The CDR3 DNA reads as TGTGCCAGCATTCCACTCCCGACTGGGGCCAACGTCCTGACTTTC.